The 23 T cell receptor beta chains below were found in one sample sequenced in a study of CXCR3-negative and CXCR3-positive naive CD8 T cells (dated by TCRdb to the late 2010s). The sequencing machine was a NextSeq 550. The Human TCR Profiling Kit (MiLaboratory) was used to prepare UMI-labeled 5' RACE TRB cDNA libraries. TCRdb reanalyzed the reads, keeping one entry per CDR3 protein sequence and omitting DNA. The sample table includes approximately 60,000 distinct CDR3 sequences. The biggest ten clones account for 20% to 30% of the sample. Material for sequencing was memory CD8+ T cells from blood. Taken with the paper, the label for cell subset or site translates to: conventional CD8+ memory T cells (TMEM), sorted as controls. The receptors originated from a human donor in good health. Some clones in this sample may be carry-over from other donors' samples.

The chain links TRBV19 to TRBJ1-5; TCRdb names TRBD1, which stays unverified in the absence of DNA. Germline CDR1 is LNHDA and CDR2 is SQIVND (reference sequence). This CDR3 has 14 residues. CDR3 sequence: CASSIDGGNQPQHF.

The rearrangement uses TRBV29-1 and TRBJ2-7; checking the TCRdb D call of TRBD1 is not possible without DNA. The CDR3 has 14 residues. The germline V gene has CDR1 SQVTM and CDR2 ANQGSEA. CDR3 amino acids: CSVLQGHDWDEQYF.

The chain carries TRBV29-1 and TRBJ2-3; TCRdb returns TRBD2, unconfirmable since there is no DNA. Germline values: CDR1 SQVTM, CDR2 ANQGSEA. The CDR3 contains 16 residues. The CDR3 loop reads CSVEGVAGGSTDTQYF.

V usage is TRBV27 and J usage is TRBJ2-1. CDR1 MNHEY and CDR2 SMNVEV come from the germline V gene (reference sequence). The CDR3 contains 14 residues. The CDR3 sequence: CASSLSPSYNEQFF.

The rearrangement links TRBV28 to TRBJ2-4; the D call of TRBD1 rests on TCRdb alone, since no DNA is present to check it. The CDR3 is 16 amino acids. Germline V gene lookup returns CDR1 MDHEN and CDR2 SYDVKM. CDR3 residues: CASSFAGELAKNIQYF.

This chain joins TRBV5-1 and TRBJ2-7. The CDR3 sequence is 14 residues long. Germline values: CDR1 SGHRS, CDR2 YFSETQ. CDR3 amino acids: CASSLDDNSYEQYF.

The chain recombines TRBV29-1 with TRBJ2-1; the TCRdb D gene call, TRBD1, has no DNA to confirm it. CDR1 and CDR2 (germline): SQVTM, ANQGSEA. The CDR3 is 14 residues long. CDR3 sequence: CSVIGDIANNEQFF.

CDR3: CASSQEMGGAYNEQFF. J is TRBJ2-1 and V is TRBV4-3; lacking DNA, the TRBD1 call made by TCRdb goes unchecked. The germline V gene has CDR1 LGHNA and CDR2 YSLEER. This CDR3 contains 16 residues.

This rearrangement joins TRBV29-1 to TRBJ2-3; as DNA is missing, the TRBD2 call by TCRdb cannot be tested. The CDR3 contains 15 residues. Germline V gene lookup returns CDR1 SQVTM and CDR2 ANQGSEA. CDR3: CSVEEPWGPSDTQYF.

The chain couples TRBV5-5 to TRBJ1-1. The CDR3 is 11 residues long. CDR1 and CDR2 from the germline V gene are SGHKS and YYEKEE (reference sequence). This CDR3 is CASSDNTEAFF.

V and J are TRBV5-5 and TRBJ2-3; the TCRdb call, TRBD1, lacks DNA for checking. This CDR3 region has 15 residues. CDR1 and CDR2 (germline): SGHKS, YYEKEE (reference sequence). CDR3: CASSEWGASTDTQYF.

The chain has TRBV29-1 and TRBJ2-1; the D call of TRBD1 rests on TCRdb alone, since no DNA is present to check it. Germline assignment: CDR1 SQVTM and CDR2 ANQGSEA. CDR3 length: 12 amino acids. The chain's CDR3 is CSVGQGGNEQFF.

This chain's CDR3 is CSVDAGTGFYGYTF. The chain combines TRBV29-1 with TRBJ1-2; TCRdb reports TRBD1, a call that lacks DNA to check it against. This CDR3 comprises 14 residues. CDR1 and CDR2 (germline): SQVTM, ANQGSEA.

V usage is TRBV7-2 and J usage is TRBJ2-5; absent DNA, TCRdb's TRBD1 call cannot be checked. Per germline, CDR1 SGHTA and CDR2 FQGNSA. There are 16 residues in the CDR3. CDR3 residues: CASSLEGLGGRETQYF.

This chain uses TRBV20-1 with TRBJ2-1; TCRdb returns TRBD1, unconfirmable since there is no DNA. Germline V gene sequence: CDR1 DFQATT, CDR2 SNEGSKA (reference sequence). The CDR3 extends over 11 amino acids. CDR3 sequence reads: CSWTGGYEQFF.

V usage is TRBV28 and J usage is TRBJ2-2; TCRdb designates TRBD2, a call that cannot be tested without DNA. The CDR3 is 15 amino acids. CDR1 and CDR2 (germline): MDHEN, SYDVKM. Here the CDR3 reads CASRRLAGNTGELFF.

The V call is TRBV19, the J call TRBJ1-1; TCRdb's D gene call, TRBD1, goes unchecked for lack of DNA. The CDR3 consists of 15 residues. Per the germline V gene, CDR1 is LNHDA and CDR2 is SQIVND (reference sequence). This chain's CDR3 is CASRLQGPLNTEAFF.

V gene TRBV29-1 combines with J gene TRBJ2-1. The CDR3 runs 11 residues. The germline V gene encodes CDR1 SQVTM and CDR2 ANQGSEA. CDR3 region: CSVLGRGEQFF.

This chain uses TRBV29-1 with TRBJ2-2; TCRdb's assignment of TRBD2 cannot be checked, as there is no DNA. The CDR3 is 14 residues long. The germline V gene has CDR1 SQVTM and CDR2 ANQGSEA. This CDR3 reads CSVEGGSDTGELFF.

CDR3 sequence: CASGWTASGEQFF. The chain links TRBV6-1 to TRBJ2-1; TCRdb calls TRBD1, which cannot be checked without DNA. The CDR3 has 13 residues. Germline lookup yields CDR1 MNHNS and CDR2 SASEGT.

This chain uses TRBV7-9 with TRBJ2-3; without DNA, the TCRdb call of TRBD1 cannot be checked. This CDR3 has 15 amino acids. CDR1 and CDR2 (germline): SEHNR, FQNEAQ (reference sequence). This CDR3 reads CASSGLWTGTDTQYF.

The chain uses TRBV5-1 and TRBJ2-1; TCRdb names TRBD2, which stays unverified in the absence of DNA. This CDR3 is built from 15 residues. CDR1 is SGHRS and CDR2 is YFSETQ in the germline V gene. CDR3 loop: CASSLAGPVGDEQFF.

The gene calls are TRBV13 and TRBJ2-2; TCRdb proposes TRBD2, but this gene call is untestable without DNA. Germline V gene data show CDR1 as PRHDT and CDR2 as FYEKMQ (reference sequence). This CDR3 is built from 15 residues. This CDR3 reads CASSLAGLPTGELFF. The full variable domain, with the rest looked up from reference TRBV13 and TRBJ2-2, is AAGVIQSPRHLIKEKRETATLKCYPIPRHDTVYWYQQGPGQDPQFLISFYEKMQSDKGSIPDRFSAQQFSDYHSELNMSSLELGDSALYFCASSLAGLPTGELFFGEGSRLTVL.